The next 3 T cell receptor beta chains were all read from a single sample in a study of shared clonotypes between healthy human individuals. Libraries were prepared by immunoSEQ multiplex PCR; TCRdb keeps only in-frame clonotypes and omits some of them. The table shows fewer than 2.5 million clones, with 80% to 95% occurring only once. The sequencing sample was made of naive CD4+ T cells from PBMCs. Subset in this sample: CD45RA+ positively selected. The receptors shown here come from a man aged 18 to 29 in good health. Some clones in this sample may be carry-over from other donors' samples.

This rearrangement joins TRBV11-2 to TRBJ2-7; D may be TRBD1 or TRBD2 (6 bases each). CDR3 length: 17 amino acids. Germline CDR1 is SGHAT and CDR2 is FQNNGV. The ends were cut back, 8 bases at V and 3 bases at J, with 26 bases in the middle. The DNA for the CDR3 is TGTGCCAGCGAATTTCAACAATACAGGGCGCGGGGCTACGAGCAGTACTTC. Encoded protein: CASEFQQYRARGYEQYF.

The chain links TRBV2 to TRBJ2-3, with D perhaps matching TRBD1 (5 bases). CDR1 and CDR2 from the germline V gene are SNHLY and FYNNEI. The CDR3 extends over 16 amino acids. Between the trimmed V and J ends, which lost 4 bases and 6 bases, there was a span of 20 bases. CDR3 in amino acids: CASSVGTNPGSDTQYF. The CDR3 coding sequence is TGTGCCAGCAGTGTCGGCACCAATCCAGGGTCTGATACGCAGTATTTT.

V gene TRBV7-9 combines with J gene TRBJ1-4; D remains unclear. The V end was cut by 6 bases, the J end by 3 bases, with 17 bases between. This CDR3 comprises 16 residues. CDR1 is SEHNR, CDR2 FQNEAQ, per germline (reference sequence). The chain's CDR3 is CASSPLRTASNEKLFF. For the CDR3, the DNA is TGTGCCAGCAGTCCCCTTCGCACAGCTTCTAATGAAAAACTGTTTTTT.